Here is one T cell receptor beta chain with its context. Its specificity is unknown. The data are from a study of breast tumors, draining lymph nodes, adjacent tissues. The CDR3 has 14 amino acids. Deletions cut 1 base from V and 2 bases from J, with 8 bases between. Germline values: CDR1 SNHLY, CDR2 FYNNEI. TCRdb re-called the multiplex PCR reads through MiXCR, storing one row per CDR3 protein. This sample has approximately 280,000 distinct CDR3 sequences, with 30% to 35% found just once. Axillary draining lymph nodes of breast cancer patients supplied the node samples. General study points: The data were judged consistent with most tumor T cells coming from lymph node and expanding in tumor.

The chain employs TRBV2 and TRBJ2-5; tentative D call: TRBD2 (5 bases). The sequencing sample was made of axillary lymph node tissue. This receptor was identified in a female donor with breast cancer. Some clones in this sample may be carry-over from other donors' samples. CDR3 DNA: TGTGCCAGCAGTGAAGTTCCGGGGCAAGAGACCCAGTACTTC. This codes for CASSEVPGQETQYF.